Shown below are 21 T cell receptor beta chains from a single sample sequenced in a study of T cells in Graves' hyperthyroidism and ophthalmopathy. Researchers amplified the TCR beta CDR3 regions from RNA transcripts. HTBI primers were the set used in a first-round RT-PCR of the TCR CDR3. MiXCR was run by TCRdb on the multiplex PCR reads, yielding one entry per CDR3 protein. The repertoire has about 350,000 distinct CDR3 sequences, approximately 18% of them found once; the top ten carry roughly a sixth. The sequenced material came from blood. The receptors originated from a middle-aged woman with Graves' ophthalmopathy.

This clonotype showed up many times. V gene TRBV30 combines with J gene TRBJ2-7, with D unresolved. Trimming cost V 4 bases and J 7 bases, with 17 bases left between them. Germline V CDR1 and CDR2: GTSNPN, SVGIG (reference sequence). The CDR3 is made up of 13 amino acids. The CDR3: CAWTAQSTTEQYF. As DNA, the CDR3 is TGTGCCTGGACAGCCCAGAGCACTACGGAGCAGTACTTC.

In this sample, this clonotype turned up many times. This rearrangement joins TRBV28 to TRBJ1-1; D is possibly TRBD1 (5 bases). Trimming pared 1 base from V and 2 bases from J, leaving 14 bases between. Germline CDR1 MDHEN, CDR2 SYDVKM. The CDR3 has 16 amino acids. The CDR3, as DNA: TGTGCCAGCAGTTTATACCGAGGACAAATCAACACTGAAGCTTTCTTT. Amino acid sequence: CASSLYRGQINTEAFF.

This clonotype was picked up many times. V gene TRBV11-2 combines with J gene TRBJ2-2, with a possible D match to TRBD2 (5 bases). Germline CDR1 is SGHAT and CDR2 is FQNNGV. Trimming took 3 bases from V and 3 from J, leaving 8 bases between them. This CDR3 spans 14 amino acids. The CDR3 sequence: CASSLQADTGELFF. CDR3 bases: TGTGCCAGCAGCTTGCAAGCGGACACCGGGGAGCTGTTTTTT.

This clonotype was detected many times. This chain links TRBV4-2 with TRBJ2-7; 7 nucleotides line up with TRBD2. With V trimmed by 3 bases and J by 3 bases, 11 bases remained unmatched. In germline, CDR1 is LGHNA, CDR2 YNFKEQ. This CDR3 spans 16 amino acids. In DNA, the CDR3 is TGTGCCAGCAGCCACCAACGACTCCAGCGGGACTACGAGCAGTACTTC. It yields the protein CASSHQRLQRDYEQYF.

The chain joins TRBV9 to TRBJ2-4; TRBD1 aligns across 9 bases. CDR1 and CDR2 from the germline V gene are SGDLS and YYNGEE. With V trimmed by 3 bases and J by 9 bases, 13 bases remained unmatched. The CDR3 contains 16 residues. The CDR3: CASSAPGTGSVVIQYF. In DNA, the CDR3 is TGTGCCAGCAGCGCCCCCGGGACAGGGAGCGTGGTCATTCAGTACTTC.

In its sample, this clonotype was seen once. The chain carries TRBV20-1 and TRBJ1-5, with 8 bases identical to TRBD1. Germline assignment: CDR1 DFQATT and CDR2 SNEGSKA (reference sequence). The V gene end was trimmed by 5 bases and the J gene end by 7 bases; junction bases not matched to a gene: 7. This CDR3 region has 13 residues. The CDR3 reads CSAGGDRGQPQHF. CDR3 bases: TGCAGTGCTGGAGGAGACAGGGGACAGCCCCAGCATTTT.

This clonotype was found a few times. The rearrangement uses TRBV4-1 and TRBJ2-2, with D tentatively TRBD2 (6 bases). Germline-derived CDR1 and CDR2 are MGHRA and YSYEKL. The CDR3 is made up of 16 amino acids. Deletions cut 3 bases from V and 6 bases from J, with 17 bases between. Here the CDR3 reads CASSHPGLKMAGELFF. The DNA for the CDR3 is TGCGCCAGCAGCCACCCAGGACTAAAGATGGCCGGGGAGCTGTTTTTT.

This clonotype was seen at least ten times. The rearrangement joins TRBV5-1 to TRBJ1-3; D is undetermined. This CDR3 contains 15 residues. V was pared by 0 bases and J by 0 bases, with 7 bases between. The germline V gene has CDR1 SGHRS and CDR2 YFSETQ. The DNA for the CDR3 is TGCGCCAGCAGCTTGGAGGGCAGCTCTGGAAACACCATATATTTT. It yields the protein CASSLEGSSGNTIYF. Combining the CDR3 with reference TRBV5-1 and TRBJ1-3 gives the whole variable domain KAGVTQTPRYLIKTRGQQVTLSCSPISGHRSVSWYQQTPGQGLQFLFEYFSETQRNKGNFPGRFSGRQFSNSRSEMNVSTLELGDSALYLCASSLEGSSGNTIYFGEGSWLTVV.

The table lists this clonotype with many counts. This chain links TRBV12-3 or TRBV12-4 with TRBJ1-1; 9 bases are a match to TRBD1. This CDR3 is 14 amino acids long. The trim removed 5 bases at V and 3 bases at J, leaving 4 bases unmatched. The CDR3 DNA is TGTGCCAGCAGTAGGGACAGGGCGGACACTGAAGCTTTCTTT. Amino acid sequence: CASSRDRADTEAFF.

The V call is TRBV6-2 or TRBV6-3, the J call TRBJ2-7, with D perhaps matching TRBD1 (5 bases). Germline values: CDR1 MNHEY, CDR2 SVGEGT. V was pared by 0 bases and J by 5 bases, with 11 bases between. The CDR3 spans 14 residues. The CDR3 loop is CASSYSHRSDEQYF. The DNA for the CDR3 is TGTGCCAGCAGTTACTCGCACAGGTCCGACGAGCAGTACTTC.

The chain has TRBV12-3 or TRBV12-4 and TRBJ2-7, with 11 nucleotides matching TRBD2. The CDR3 has 13 amino acids. The trim removed 9 bases at V and 5 bases at J, leaving 6 bases unmatched. CDR3 DNA: TGTGCCAGTCATAGCGGGAGGGTAAACGAGCAGTACTTC. Translating it yields CASHSGRVNEQYF.

This clonotype was seen a handful of times. The chain employs TRBV10-2 and TRBJ2-2, with D maybe TRBD2 (5 bases). CDR1 WSHSY and CDR2 SAAADI come from the germline V gene. Trimming shortened V by 3 bases and J by 0 bases, and 11 bases separated the two germline ends. The CDR3 sequence is 16 residues long. The CDR3 DNA reads as TGCGCCAGCAGTGACCCGGGGTCCGCGAACACCGGGGAGCTGTTTTTT. Translated: CASSDPGSANTGELFF.

This clonotype was recorded a few times. The rearrangement links TRBV20-1 to TRBJ2-2; tentative D call: TRBD1 (5 bases). The CDR3 loop spans 13 amino acids. Germline values: CDR1 DFQATT, CDR2 SNEGSKA (reference sequence). V gave up 2 bases and J gave up 5 bases, with 9 bases separating them. The CDR3 spells CSARKRQTGELFF. DNA for the CDR3: TGCAGTGCTAGAAAACGACAGACCGGGGAGCTGTTTTTT.

The chain recombines TRBV6-1 with TRBJ1-3; D is unresolved. Trimming took off 6 bases at V and 6 bases at J, with 15 bases between the two ends. The CDR3 length is 14 residues. The germline gives CDR1 MNHNS, CDR2 SASEGT. CDR3 bases: TGTGCCAGCAGGGGAGCGGGTAGCCTAAACACCATATATTTT. It specifies CASRGAGSLNTIYF.

This clonotype came up many times. The chain links TRBV27 to TRBJ1-5; tentatively, D is TRBD1 (6 bases). Trimming stripped 4 bases from V and 6 bases from J, with 13 bases between. The CDR3 contains 14 residues. Germline V gene data show CDR1 as MNHEY and CDR2 as SMNVEV (reference sequence). CDR3 sequence reads: CASSYRVRGQPQHF. CDR3 DNA: TGTGCCAGCAGTTACAGGGTTAGGGGTCAGCCCCAGCATTTT.

This clonotype was seen many times. The chain has TRBV12-3 or TRBV12-4 and TRBJ2-7, with a weak D call TRBD2 (6 bases). The germline V and J ends were trimmed by 2 bases and 3 bases, with 20 bases remaining between them. The CDR3 consists of 17 residues. CDR3 sequence: CASSLRRGRSENYEQYF. The CDR3 DNA reads TGTGCCAGCAGTTTAAGGCGGGGCAGGTCCGAAAACTACGAGCAGTACTTC.

A single count supports this clonotype. The rearrangement links TRBV19 to TRBJ1-5; D is possibly TRBD1 (6 bases). The germline CDR1 and CDR2 sequences are LNHDA and SQIVND (reference sequence). Trimming shortened V by 3 bases and J by 3 bases, and 15 bases separated the two germline ends. This CDR3 comprises 16 residues. This chain's CDR3 is CASSISLDRINQPQHF. CDR3 in DNA: TGTGCCAGTAGTATTTCTCTCGACAGGATCAATCAGCCCCAGCATTTT. Full variable domain (missing parts from reference TRBV19 and TRBJ1-5): DGGITQSPKYLFRKEGQNVTLSCEQNLNHDAMYWYRQDPGQGLRLIYYSQIVNDFQKGDIAEGYSVSREKKESFPLTVTSAQKNPTAFYLCASSISLDRINQPQHFGDGTRLSIL.

This clonotype was seen repeatedly, ten times or more. The rearrangement joins TRBV27 to TRBJ1-2, with D possibly being TRBD1 (5 bases). V lost 5 bases and J lost 4, with 14 bases in between. Germline CDR1 is MNHEY and CDR2 is SMNVEV (reference sequence). The CDR3 has 14 amino acids. This CDR3 reads CASSPIEGPYGYTF. In DNA form, the CDR3 reads TGTGCCAGCAGTCCCATTGAGGGGCCCTATGGCTACACCTTC.

This clonotype was recorded many times. The chain uses TRBV11-2 and TRBJ2-7; D may correspond to TRBD1 or TRBD2 (6 bases each). V was pared by 6 bases and J by 5 bases, with 14 bases between. The CDR3 is 13 amino acids. The germline V gene encodes CDR1 SGHAT and CDR2 FQNNGV. For the CDR3, the DNA is TGTGCCAGCAGTTGGGGGCGCGGGGACGAGCAGTACTTC. Translation: CASSWGRGDEQYF.

This clonotype occurred many times. The rearrangement joins TRBV28 to TRBJ1-2; D is possibly TRBD1 (5 bases). Germline CDR1 reads MDHEN; CDR2 reads SYDVKM. Trimming left V 3 bases short and J 4 bases short, with 12 bases between. The CDR3 has 14 amino acids. Here the CDR3 DNA reads TGTGCCAGCAGTTTTGGACCGGGGACCTATGGCTACACCTTC. Translating it yields CASSFGPGTYGYTF.

This clonotype has a count of ten or more. The V gene is TRBV2, the J gene TRBJ2-1, with TRBD1 matching 7 bases. The junction had 3 bases not matched to a gene; V was cut back by 6 bases and J by 7 bases. The CDR3 sequence is 12 residues long. Looked up from germline, CDR1 is SNHLY and CDR2 is FYNNEI. In nucleotides, the CDR3 is TGTGCCAGCAGCTGGGACAGTAATGAGCAGTTCTTC. Protein: CASSWDSNEQFF.